The rows below give T cell receptor beta chains drawn from one sample of a study of blood T cell repertoires in COVID-19. Profiling relied on immunoSEQ multiplex PCR, and the TCRdb table lists in-frame clones only, not all of them. The repertoire holds about 89,000 clones, 72% seen once, with 13% to 15% in the top ten. What was sequenced was peripheral blood. Source of these receptors: a woman over 75 with acute or convalescent COVID-19. The CDR3 runs from the conserved cysteine through the conserved F or W. D genes are given only for firm matches. The size entry is marked missing in some rows and otherwise reads once, few, many or a size class.

v_call	j_call	d_call	clone_size	cdr3_nt	cdr3_aa
TRBV28	TRBJ1-2	NA	few	TGTGCCAGCAGTTTACCTACTATTGGGGGCTACACCTTC	CASSLPTIGGYTF
TRBV2	TRBJ1-2	NA	NA	TGTGCCAGCAGTGGGACAGCAGGGTATGGCTACACCTTC	CASSGTAGYGYTF
TRBV6-6	TRBJ2-3	NA	NA	TGTGCCAGCAGCCTAGAGGCAGATACGCAGTATTTT	CASSLEADTQYF
TRBV4-3	TRBJ1-4	NA	NA	TGCGCCAGCAGCCAATCAGGGGCAACTAATGAAAAACTGTTTTTT	CASSQSGATNEKLFF
TRBV7-3	TRBJ2-1	NA	once	TGTGCCAGCAGTTCCTCGCCAGTCTCCTACAATGAGCAGTTCTTC	CASSSSPVSYNEQFF
TRBV9	TRBJ2-6	TRBD2	NA	TGTGCCAGCAGCTCCATAGCGGGGGACTCTGGGGCCAACGTCCTGACTTTC	CASSSIAGDSGANVLTF
TRBV13	TRBJ2-7	NA	NA	TGTGCCAGCAGCCCCTCGCGGAGCTCCTACGAGCAGTACTTC	CASSPSRSSYEQYF
TRBV5-1	TRBJ2-2	NA	NA	TGCGCCAGCAGCTTTGGGGGTGCCCCGGAGGGGCTGTTTTTT	CASSFGGAPEGLFF
TRBV30	TRBJ2-7	TRBD1	NA	TGTGCCTGGAGTTTTCCCCCGGGACAGTCGAACTCCTACGAGCAGTACTTC	CAWSFPPGQSNSYEQYF
TRBV6-5	TRBJ2-2	TRBD1	NA	TGTGCCAGCAGTTCCTGGACAGGGGAGACCGGGGAGCTGTTTTTT	CASSSWTGETGELFF
TRBV11-3	TRBJ1-5	NA	NA	TGTGCCAGCAGACCCACGGGGGGTAATCAGCCCCAGCATTTT	CASRPTGGNQPQHF
TRBV5-1	TRBJ1-1	NA	once	TGCGCCAGCAGCTTGGACAGACCGAACACTGAAGCTTTCTTT	CASSLDRPNTEAFF
TRBV24-1	TRBJ1-1	TRBD1	NA	TGTGCCACCAGTGTTTCAGGACAGGGCGACACTGAAGCTTTCTTT	CATSVSGQGDTEAFF
TRBV4-1	TRBJ2-2	TRBD2	NA	TGCGCCAGCAGCAAACTAGCGGGGGAAGTAAGGGGGGAGCTGTTTTTT	CASSKLAGEVRGELFF
TRBV29-1	TRBJ1-4	TRBD1	NA	TGCAGCGTCCGACAGGGGGCTAGTGATGAAAAACTGTTTTTT	CSVRQGASDEKLFF
TRBV7-8	TRBJ2-7	TRBD1	NA	TGTGCCAGCAGCTTATTAGGGGACAGCTCCTACGAGCAGTACTTC	CASSLLGDSSYEQYF
TRBV6-1	TRBJ2-5	NA	NA	TGTGCCAGCAGTGACGGCGGGTCCCGAGAGACCCAGTACTTC	CASSDGGSRETQYF
TRBV27	TRBJ1-2	NA	NA	TGTGCCAGCAGTTCGGACAGTAACTATGGCTACACCTTC	CASSSDSNYGYTF
TRBV4-2	TRBJ2-3	TRBD2	NA	TGTGCCAGCAGCCTCATAACTTGGACTAGCGGAGACACAGATACGCAGTATTTT	CASSLITWTSGDTDTQYF
TRBV6-1	TRBJ1-5	NA	few	TGTGCCAGCAGTGAAACCGGGGTAGGTAGTCAGCCCCAGCATTTT	CASSETGVGSQPQHF
TRBV2	TRBJ2-2	NA	few	TGTGCCACCTCAAGAGGTCGCGGAACCGGGGAGCTGTTTTTT	CATSRGRGTGELFF
TRBV30	TRBJ1-5	NA	NA	TGTGCCTGGAGTGCGGACAGCCGATATCAGCCCCAGCATTTT	CAWSADSRYQPQHF
TRBV3-1/TRBV3-2	TRBJ2-5	TRBD2	NA	TGTGCCAGCAGCCAGCAAGCGGGGGGGGTATGGACCCAGTACTTC	CASSQQAGGVWTQYF
TRBV30	TRBJ2-4	TRBD1	NA	TGTGCCTCCGCCGGGACAGTGTTTGGCATTCAGTACTTC	CASAGTVFGIQYF
TRBV27	TRBJ2-1	NA	NA	TGTGCCAGCAGTTCAACCATCCCTAGTACCCTCTACAATGAGCAGTTCTTC	CASSSTIPSTLYNEQFF
TRBV12-3/TRBV12-4	TRBJ2-7	TRBD1	NA	TGTGCCAGCAGTTTGGGACAGGGCTACGAGCAGTACTTC	CASSLGQGYEQYF
TRBV7-9	TRBJ2-3	TRBD2	NA	TGTGCCAGCAGCTTCCCGGCTAGCGGGGCCCCAGATACGCAGTATTTT	CASSFPASGAPDTQYF
TRBV5-6	TRBJ2-3	NA	NA	TGTGCCAGCAGCTTGGGACAGGTTCTCACAGATACGCAGTATTTT	CASSLGQVLTDTQYF
TRBV5-4	TRBJ2-3	TRBD2	few	TGTGCCAGCAGCACCGGGACTAGCGGTCGAGATACGCAGTATTTT	CASSTGTSGRDTQYF
TRBV7-9	TRBJ2-1	NA	NA	TGTGCCAGCAGCTCCACCTACAATGAGCAGTTCTTC	CASSSTYNEQFF